This T cell receptor beta chain emerged from a study of T cell changes during pregnancy in multiple sclerosis. Only in-frame clones appear in the TCRdb table, and some are missing; sequencing was by immunoSEQ multiplex PCR. The top ten hold around 0.48% of the sample, which has around 50,000 clones, 85% to 95% seen once. Sequenced here: CD4+ T cells from peripheral blood mononuclear cells, sampled in the first trimester of pregnancy. This TCR came from a female donor with multiple sclerosis, enrolled in a pregnancy study.

CDR3 residues: CSVEKGQAFF. The CDR3 DNA reads as TGCAGCGTTGAAAAGGGGCAAGCTTTCTTT. The chain is built from TRBV29-1 and TRBJ1-1; D is possibly TRBD1 (5 bases). Trimming cost V 2 bases and J 9 bases, with 7 bases left between them. CDR3 length: 10 residues. Germline V gene sequence: CDR1 SQVTM, CDR2 ANQGSEA.